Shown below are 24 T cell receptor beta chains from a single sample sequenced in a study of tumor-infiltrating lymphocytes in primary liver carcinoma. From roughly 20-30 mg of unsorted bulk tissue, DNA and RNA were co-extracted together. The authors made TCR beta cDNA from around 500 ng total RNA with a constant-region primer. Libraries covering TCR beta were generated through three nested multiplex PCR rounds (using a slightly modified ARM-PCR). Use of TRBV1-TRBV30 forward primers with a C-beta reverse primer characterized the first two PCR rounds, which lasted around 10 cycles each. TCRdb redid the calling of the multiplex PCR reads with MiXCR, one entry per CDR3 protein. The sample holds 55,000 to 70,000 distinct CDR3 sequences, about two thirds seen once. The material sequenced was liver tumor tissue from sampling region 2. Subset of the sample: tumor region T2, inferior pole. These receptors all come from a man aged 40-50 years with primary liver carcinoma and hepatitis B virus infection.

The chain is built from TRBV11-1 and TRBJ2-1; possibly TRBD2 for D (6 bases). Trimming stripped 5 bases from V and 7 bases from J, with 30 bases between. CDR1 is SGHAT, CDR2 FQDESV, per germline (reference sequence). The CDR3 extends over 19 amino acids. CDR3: CASSIGGTDKSPIWNEQFF. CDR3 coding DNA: TGTGCCAGCAGCATAGGCGGGACTGACAAATCTCCTATCTGGAATGAGCAGTTCTTC.

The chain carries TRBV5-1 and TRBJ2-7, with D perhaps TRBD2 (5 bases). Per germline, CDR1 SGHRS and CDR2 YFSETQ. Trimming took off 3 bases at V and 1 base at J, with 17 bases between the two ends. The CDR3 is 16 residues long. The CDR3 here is CASSWAASNSSYEQYF. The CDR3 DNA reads TGCGCCAGCAGCTGGGCGGCTAGCAACAGTTCCTACGAGCAGTACTTC. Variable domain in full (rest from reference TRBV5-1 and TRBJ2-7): KAGVTQTPRYLIKTRGQQVTLSCSPISGHRSVSWYQQTPGQGLQFLFEYFSETQRNKGNFPGRFSGRQFSNSRSEMNVSTLELGDSALYLCASSWAASNSSYEQYFGPGTRLTVT.

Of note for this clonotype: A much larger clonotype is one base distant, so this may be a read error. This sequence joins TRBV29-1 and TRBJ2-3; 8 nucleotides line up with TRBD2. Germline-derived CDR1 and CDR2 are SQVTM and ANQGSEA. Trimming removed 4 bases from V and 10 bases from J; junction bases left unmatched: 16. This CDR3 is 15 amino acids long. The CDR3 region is CSVAGRSGGGRAQYF. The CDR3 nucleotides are TGCAGCGTTGCAGGGAGAAGCGGGGGCGGTAGAGCGCAGTATTTT.

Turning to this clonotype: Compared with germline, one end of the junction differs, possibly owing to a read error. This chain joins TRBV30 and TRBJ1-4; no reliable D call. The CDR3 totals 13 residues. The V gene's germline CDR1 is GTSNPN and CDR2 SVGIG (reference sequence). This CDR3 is CVWSRTENEGLFF. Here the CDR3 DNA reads TGTGTCTGGAGTAGAACAGAAAATGAAGGACTGTTTTTT.

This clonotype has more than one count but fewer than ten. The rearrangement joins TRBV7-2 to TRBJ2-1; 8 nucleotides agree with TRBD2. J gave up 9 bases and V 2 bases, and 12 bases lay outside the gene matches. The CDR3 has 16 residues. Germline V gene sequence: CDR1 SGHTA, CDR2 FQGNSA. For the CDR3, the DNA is TGTGCCAGCAGCTTACGGGTCAGCGGGAGATCGATTGAGCAGTTCTTC. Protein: CASSLRVSGRSIEQFF.

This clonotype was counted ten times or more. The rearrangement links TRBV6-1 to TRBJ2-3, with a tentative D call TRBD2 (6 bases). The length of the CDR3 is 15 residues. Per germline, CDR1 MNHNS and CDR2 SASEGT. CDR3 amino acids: CAGKRGTLTTDTQYF. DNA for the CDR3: TGTGCTGGGAAACGAGGGACTCTTACCACAGATACGCAGTATTTT.

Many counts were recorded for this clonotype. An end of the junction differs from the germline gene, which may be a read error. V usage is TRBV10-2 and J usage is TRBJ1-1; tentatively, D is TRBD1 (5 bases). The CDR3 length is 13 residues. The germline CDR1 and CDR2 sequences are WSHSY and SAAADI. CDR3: CASTGGRNSEAFF. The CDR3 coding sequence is TGCGCCAGCACCGGGGGACGGAACAGTGAAGCTTTCTTT.

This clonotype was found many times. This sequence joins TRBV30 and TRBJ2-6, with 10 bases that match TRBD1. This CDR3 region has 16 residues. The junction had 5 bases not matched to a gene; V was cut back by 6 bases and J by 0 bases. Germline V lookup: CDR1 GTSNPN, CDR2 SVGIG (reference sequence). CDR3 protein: CACDRGQNSGANVLTF. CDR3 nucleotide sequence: TGTGCCTGTGACAGGGGGCAAAACTCTGGGGCCAACGTCCTGACTTTC.

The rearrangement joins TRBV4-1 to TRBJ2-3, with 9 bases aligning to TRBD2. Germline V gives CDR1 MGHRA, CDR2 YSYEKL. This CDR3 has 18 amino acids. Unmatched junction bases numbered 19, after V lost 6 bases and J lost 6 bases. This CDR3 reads CASRQTIAIAGVTDTQYF. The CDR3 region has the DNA TGCGCCAGCAGACAGACCATTGCCATAGCGGGAGTTACCGATACGCAGTATTTT.

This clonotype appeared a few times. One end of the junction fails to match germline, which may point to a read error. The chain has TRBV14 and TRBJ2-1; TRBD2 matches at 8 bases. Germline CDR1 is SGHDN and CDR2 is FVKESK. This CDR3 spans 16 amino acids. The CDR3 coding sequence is TGTGCTAGCAGTACCGTAGCGGGATGGGTAAACAATGAGCAGTTCTTC. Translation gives CASSTVAGWVNNEQFF.

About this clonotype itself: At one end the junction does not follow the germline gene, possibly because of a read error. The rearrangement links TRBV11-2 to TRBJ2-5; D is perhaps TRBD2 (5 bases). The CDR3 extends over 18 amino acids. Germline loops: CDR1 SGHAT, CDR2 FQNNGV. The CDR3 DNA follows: TGTGCCAGTAGCTTAGCGAGGCTATCCCTGGGAAAAAAAGAGATCCAGTACTTC. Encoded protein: CASSLARLSLGKKEIQYF.

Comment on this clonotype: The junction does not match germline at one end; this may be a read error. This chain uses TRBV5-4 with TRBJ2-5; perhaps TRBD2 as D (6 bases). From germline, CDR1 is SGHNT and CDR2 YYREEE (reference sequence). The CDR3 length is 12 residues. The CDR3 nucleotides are TGTGCCGGCAGCTTGATCGGCGGGGCCCAGTACTTC. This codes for CAGSLIGGAQYF.

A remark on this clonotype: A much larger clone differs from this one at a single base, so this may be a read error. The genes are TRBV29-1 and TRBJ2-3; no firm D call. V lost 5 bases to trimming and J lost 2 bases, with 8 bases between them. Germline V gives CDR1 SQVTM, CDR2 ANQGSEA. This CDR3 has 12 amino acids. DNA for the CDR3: TGCAGCGTTACCGACAACACAGATACGCAGTATTTT. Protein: CSVTDNTDTQYF.

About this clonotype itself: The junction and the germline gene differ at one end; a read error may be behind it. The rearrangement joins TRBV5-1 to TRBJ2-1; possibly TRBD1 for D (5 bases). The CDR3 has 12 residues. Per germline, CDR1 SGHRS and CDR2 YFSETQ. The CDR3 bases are TGCGCCAGCACCTTGGTCAGGGCCGAGCAGTTCTTC. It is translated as CASTLVRAEQFF.

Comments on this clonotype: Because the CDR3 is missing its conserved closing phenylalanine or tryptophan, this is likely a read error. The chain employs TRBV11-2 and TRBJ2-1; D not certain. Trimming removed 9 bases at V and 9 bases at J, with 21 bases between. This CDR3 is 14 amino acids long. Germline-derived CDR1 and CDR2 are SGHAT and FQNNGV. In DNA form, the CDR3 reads TGTGCCAGGAGCATATACCGGCTAGTTAGTGAGCAGTTCTGC. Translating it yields CARSIYRLVSEQFC.

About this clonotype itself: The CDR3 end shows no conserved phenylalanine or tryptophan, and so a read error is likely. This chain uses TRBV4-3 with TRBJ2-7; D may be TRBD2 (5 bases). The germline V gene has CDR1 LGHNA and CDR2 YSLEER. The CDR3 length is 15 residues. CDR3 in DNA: TGCGCCAGGAGCCAAGATTATGAGGGTTCTTACGAGCAGTACCTC. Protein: CARSQDYEGSYEQYL.

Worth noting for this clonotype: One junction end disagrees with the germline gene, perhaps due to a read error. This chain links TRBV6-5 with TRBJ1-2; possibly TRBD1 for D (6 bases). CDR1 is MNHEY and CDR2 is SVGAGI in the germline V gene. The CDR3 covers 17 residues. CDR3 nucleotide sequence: TGTGCCAACAGTTTCCAAGCGACAGGAGGCAGTAACTATGGCTACACCTTC. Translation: CANSFQATGGSNYGYTF.

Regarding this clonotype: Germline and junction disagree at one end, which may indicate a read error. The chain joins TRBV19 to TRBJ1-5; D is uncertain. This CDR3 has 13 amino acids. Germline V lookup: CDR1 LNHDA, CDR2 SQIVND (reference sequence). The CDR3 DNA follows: TGTGCCAGTAGTATATCCGGGAATCAGCCCCAGAATTTT. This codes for CASSISGNQPQNF.

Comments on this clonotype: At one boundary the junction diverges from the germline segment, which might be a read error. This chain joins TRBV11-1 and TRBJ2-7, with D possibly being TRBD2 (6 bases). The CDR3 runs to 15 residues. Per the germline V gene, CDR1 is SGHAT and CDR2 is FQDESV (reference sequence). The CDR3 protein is CANSLTGSGEYEQYF. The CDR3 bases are TGTGCCAACAGCTTAACGGGATCGGGAGAATATGAGCAGTACTTC.

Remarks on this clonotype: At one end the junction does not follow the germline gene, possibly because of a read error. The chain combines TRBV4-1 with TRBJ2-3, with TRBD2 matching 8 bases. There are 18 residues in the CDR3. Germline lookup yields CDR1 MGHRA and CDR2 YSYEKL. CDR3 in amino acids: CTSSQTIALAGITDTQYF. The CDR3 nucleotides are TGCACCAGCAGCCAGACCATTGCCTTAGCGGGAATCACCGATACGCAGTATTTT.

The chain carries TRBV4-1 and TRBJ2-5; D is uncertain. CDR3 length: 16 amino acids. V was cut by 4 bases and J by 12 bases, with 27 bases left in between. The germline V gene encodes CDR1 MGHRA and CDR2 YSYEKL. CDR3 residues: CASSRNELPDKENEYF. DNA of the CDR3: TGCGCCAGCAGCCGGAATGAACTACCGGATAAAGAGAACGAGTACTTC.

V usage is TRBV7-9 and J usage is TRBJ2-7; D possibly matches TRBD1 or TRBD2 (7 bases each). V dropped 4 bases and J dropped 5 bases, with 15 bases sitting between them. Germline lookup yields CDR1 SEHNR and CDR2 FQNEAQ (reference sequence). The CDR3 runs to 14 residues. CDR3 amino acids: CASSSGGETHEQYF. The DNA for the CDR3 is TGTGCCAGCAGCTCAGGGGGGGAAACCCACGAGCAGTACTTC. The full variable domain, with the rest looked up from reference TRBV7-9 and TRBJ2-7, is DTGVSQNPRHKITKRGQNVTFRCDPISEHNRLYWYRQTLGQGPEFLTYFQNEAQLEKSRLLSDRFSAERPKGSFSTLEIQRTEQGDSAMYLCASSSGGETHEQYFGPGTRLTVT.

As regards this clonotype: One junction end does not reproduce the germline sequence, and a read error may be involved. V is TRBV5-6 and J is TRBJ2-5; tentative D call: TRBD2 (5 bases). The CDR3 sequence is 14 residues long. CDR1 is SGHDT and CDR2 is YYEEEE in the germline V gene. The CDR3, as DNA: TGTGTCAGCAGCTTGGAGGCTAGCCAAGAGACACAGTACTTC. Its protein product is CVSSLEASQETQYF.

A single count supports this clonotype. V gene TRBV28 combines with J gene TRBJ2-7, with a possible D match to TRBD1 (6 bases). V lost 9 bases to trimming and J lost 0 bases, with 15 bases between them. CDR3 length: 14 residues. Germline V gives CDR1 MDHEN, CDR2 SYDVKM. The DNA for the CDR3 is TGTGCCAGTAAGCAGGGGTCGGTCTCCTACGAGCAGTACTTC. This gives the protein CASKQGSVSYEQYF.